These T cell receptor beta chains were read from a single sample in a study of early stage breast cancer tumors. The protocol was immunoSEQ multiplex PCR, while the TCRdb copy is restricted to in-frame clones and leaves out a portion. The sample yields over 7,500 clones, roughly 60% seen once. Source material: breast tumor tissue. These receptors were obtained from a person in their sixties with breast cancer. Both conserved end residues are part of each CDR3. D genes are given only for firm matches. Where a row states a size, it is once, few, many or the class of an expanded clone; other rows omit it.

cdr3_nt cdr3_aa j_call d_call v_call clone_size
TGCGCCAGCGCTACGGGACAGCCAAACACTGAAGCTTTCTTT CASATGQPNTEAFF TRBJ1-1 TRBD1 TRBV5-1 medium-sized
TGTGCCAGCAGTTTCCGGGGAAGTAGGGAGCAGTACTTC CASSFRGSREQYF TRBJ2-7 NA TRBV6-5 NA
TGTGCCAGCAGCTTGGATCGGCGCGGGGAGCTGTTTTTT CASSLDRRGELFF TRBJ2-2 NA TRBV5-6 NA
TGTGCCAGCAGCTTGGTGGACAGCTCTAACTATGGCTACACCTTC CASSLVDSSNYGYTF TRBJ1-2 NA TRBV5-6 medium-sized
TGCGCCAGCAGCTCCTCTTCGACAGGGAGGGAGACCCAGTACTTC CASSSSSTGRETQYF TRBJ2-5 NA TRBV5-1 NA
TGTGCCAGTAGTATAGGCGGCAGGGATCAGCCCCAGCATTTT CASSIGGRDQPQHF TRBJ1-5 NA TRBV19 NA
TGCGCCAGCAGCACCGGACTAGCTGGCACAGATACGCAGTATTTT CASSTGLAGTDTQYF TRBJ2-3 TRBD2 TRBV5-1 NA
TGCAGTGCCAGGGACGACTATGGCTACACCTTC CSARDDYGYTF TRBJ1-2 NA TRBV20-1 NA
TGTGCCAGCAGCACTAGCGGCCTCACAGATACGCAGTATTTT CASSTSGLTDTQYF TRBJ2-3 TRBD2 TRBV9 NA
TGTGCCAGTAGTATATCTAGCGGTTGGGGAGATACGCAGTATTTT CASSISSGWGDTQYF TRBJ2-3 TRBD2 TRBV19 NA
TGTGCCAGCAGGCCCTTAGCGGGAAAGACCGGGGAGCTGTTTTTT CASRPLAGKTGELFF TRBJ2-2 TRBD2 TRBV6-1 NA
TGTGCCAGCAGTGAAGAACAGACGAACACCGGGGAGCTGTTTTTT CASSEEQTNTGELFF TRBJ2-2 NA TRBV2 few
TGTGCCAGCTCACCACCCGCGGCCAGCTCTGGAAACACCATATATTTT CASSPPAASSGNTIYF TRBJ1-3 NA TRBV18 NA
TGTGCCAGCAGCTTGGACAGCTTCACAGATACGCAGTATTTT CASSLDSFTDTQYF TRBJ2-3 NA TRBV5-5 NA
TGTGCCAGCAGCCGCTCAGGGTGGGGGGCAGATACGCAGTATTTT CASSRSGWGADTQYF TRBJ2-3 NA TRBV9 NA
TGTGCCAGCAGCGCGGACAACTGGGGGGAAAAACTGTTTTTT CASSADNWGEKLFF TRBJ1-4 NA TRBV9 few
TGTGCCAGCAGTTCAGGGGGCAGGGCGTCGGGAAACACCATATATTTT CASSSGGRASGNTIYF TRBJ1-3 TRBD1 TRBV7-2 NA
TGTGCCAGCAGTTATCGGCTGGATCAGCCCCAGCATTTT CASSYRLDQPQHF TRBJ1-5 NA TRBV6-5 NA
TGCGCCAGCAGCCATTATGGACAGGAGAGTGGCTACACCTTC CASSHYGQESGYTF TRBJ1-2 TRBD1 TRBV4-1 NA
TGTGCCAGCAGTACCGGTGGGACAACTAATGAAAAACTGTTTTTT CASSTGGTTNEKLFF TRBJ1-4 NA TRBV6-1 NA
TGTGCCAGCAGCTCTGGGACCAAAGAGACCCAGTACTTC CASSSGTKETQYF TRBJ2-5 NA TRBV7-2 NA
TGTGCCAGCAGTGAAGCGGACTATGACTACTATGGCTACACCTTC CASSEADYDYYGYTF TRBJ1-2 NA TRBV6-1 NA
TGCGCCAGCAGCTTTGAGCCAGGGGGTTGGGGCACTGAAGCTTTCTTT CASSFEPGGWGTEAFF TRBJ1-1 TRBD1 TRBV5-1 few
TGTGCCAGTAGTACCAAGGACGGGCCCCGCGATGGCTACACCTTC CASSTKDGPRDGYTF TRBJ1-2 NA TRBV19 few
TGCGCCAGCAGCTCCGGACTAGCGGGGGGTCCGAACTCCTACAATGAGCAGTTCTTC CASSSGLAGGPNSYNEQFF TRBJ2-1 TRBD2 TRBV5-1 NA
TGTGCCAGCAGCTCAGGGGCGTTGAGTACTGAAGCTTTCTTT CASSSGALSTEAFF TRBJ1-1 NA TRBV11-2 once
TGTGCCAGCAGTGGGGCTAGCGGGCGTACAGATACGCAGTATTTT CASSGASGRTDTQYF TRBJ2-3 TRBD2 TRBV2 NA
TGCGCCAGCAGCTTGGGTTTAGATACGCAGTATTTT CASSLGLDTQYF TRBJ2-3 NA TRBV5-1 NA
TGTGCCAGCAGCGCCTACAGGGGTGGGAATGGAAACACCATATATTTT CASSAYRGGNGNTIYF TRBJ1-3 TRBD1 TRBV9 NA
TGTGCCAGCATCAAGGACAGGGCCGCCGGAGAGACCCAGTACTTC CASIKDRAAGETQYF TRBJ2-5 TRBD1 TRBV7-2 NA
TGTGCCAGCAGAAAAGTAGCGGGGGGGCTTCTAGAGACCCAGTACTTC CASRKVAGGLLETQYF TRBJ2-5 TRBD2 TRBV2 NA
TGCAGCGTTGAGAAGGGGCTTAGGGAGACCCAGTACTTC CSVEKGLRETQYF TRBJ2-5 NA TRBV29-1 NA
TGTGCTAGCAGCTTAGGGACTAGCGGGGGTAGGAATGAGCAGTTCTTC CASSLGTSGGRNEQFF TRBJ2-1 TRBD2 TRBV7-7 few
TGTGCCAGCAGACTGCGGGGAGTGGACAATGAGCAGTTCTTC CASRLRGVDNEQFF TRBJ2-1 NA TRBV6-1 once
TGTGCCAGCAGCTTTGGACTAAACACCATATATTTT CASSFGLNTIYF TRBJ1-3 NA TRBV5-6 medium-sized
TGTGCCAGCAGCTTTTATCGTCAAGCGGGAGAAACCGGGGAGCTGTTTTTT CASSFYRQAGETGELFF TRBJ2-2 TRBD2 TRBV11-1 once
TGCAGCGCCGGCCGGGACAGATTCTACGAGCAGTACTTC CSAGRDRFYEQYF TRBJ2-7 TRBD1 TRBV29-1 NA
TGTGCCATCAGTGAGGGACCGACCACTAACTATGGCTACACCTTC CAISEGPTTNYGYTF TRBJ1-2 NA TRBV10-3 NA
TGTGCCAGCGCACGGGGGCCGGTCGGAAACACCATATATTTT CASARGPVGNTIYF TRBJ1-3 NA TRBV2 NA
TGTGCCAGCAGTTCGGGGCCTAATGAGCAGTTCTTC CASSSGPNEQFF TRBJ2-1 NA TRBV7-2 NA
TGTGCCAGCAGCCTCCAACAGCGCTACGAGCAGTACTTC CASSLQQRYEQYF TRBJ2-7 NA TRBV7-6 few
TGTGCCAGCACAGGTGGCTACGAGCAGTACTTC CASTGGYEQYF TRBJ2-7 NA TRBV6-5 few
TGTGCCAGCAGTCCAGTTCTGGCGGGAGGGCGTAATGAGCAGTTCTTC CASSPVLAGGRNEQFF TRBJ2-1 TRBD2 TRBV7-2 few
TGTGCCAGCAGCTTAAACCGACTAGCGGGGGGGCCGCAGTTCTTC CASSLNRLAGGPQFF TRBJ2-1 TRBD2 TRBV7-2 NA
TGTGCCAGCAAGAGACAGGGGGCAAATTCACCCCTCCACTTT CASKRQGANSPLHF TRBJ1-6 TRBD1 TRBV2 NA
TGTGCCAGCAGCGTAGAGGGCAGGGCGGCAGATACGCAGTATTTT CASSVEGRAADTQYF TRBJ2-3 NA TRBV9 NA
TGTGCCAGTAGTATAGGCCTAGGCACAGATACGCAGTATTTT CASSIGLGTDTQYF TRBJ2-3 NA TRBV19 NA
TGTGCCAGTAGTATGGCACAGGGGTTTTGGCAGCCCCAGCATTTT CASSMAQGFWQPQHF TRBJ1-5 TRBD1 TRBV19 NA
TGTGCCAGCTCACCCTCAGCGGGGGGGGTGACAGATACGCAGTATTTT CASSPSAGGVTDTQYF TRBJ2-3 TRBD2 TRBV18 NA
TGTGCCAGCAGTTTATCACCAGGGGGCTCTGGAAACACCATATATTTT CASSLSPGGSGNTIYF TRBJ1-3 TRBD1 TRBV27 few
TGTGCCAGCAGTTCAAGACTTGTGGATGAGCAGTTCTTC CASSSRLVDEQFF TRBJ2-1 NA TRBV27 NA
TGTGCCAGCAGCCCTCTAGGGGGCAGCGTAACAGATACGCAGTATTTT CASSPLGGSVTDTQYF TRBJ2-3 TRBD1 TRBV9 few
TGTGCCAGCAGTGACTTTGGTGGGGGTAGCACAGATACGCAGTATTTT CASSDFGGGSTDTQYF TRBJ2-3 NA TRBV6-4 NA
TGTGCCAGCAGACGTCCGGGTAGCAATCAGCCCCAGCATTTT CASRRPGSNQPQHF TRBJ1-5 NA TRBV6-5 NA
TGTGCCAGCAGCGTAGAGGGGGGGGGAGGTAAGCAGTTCTTC CASSVEGGGGKQFF TRBJ2-1 NA TRBV9 NA